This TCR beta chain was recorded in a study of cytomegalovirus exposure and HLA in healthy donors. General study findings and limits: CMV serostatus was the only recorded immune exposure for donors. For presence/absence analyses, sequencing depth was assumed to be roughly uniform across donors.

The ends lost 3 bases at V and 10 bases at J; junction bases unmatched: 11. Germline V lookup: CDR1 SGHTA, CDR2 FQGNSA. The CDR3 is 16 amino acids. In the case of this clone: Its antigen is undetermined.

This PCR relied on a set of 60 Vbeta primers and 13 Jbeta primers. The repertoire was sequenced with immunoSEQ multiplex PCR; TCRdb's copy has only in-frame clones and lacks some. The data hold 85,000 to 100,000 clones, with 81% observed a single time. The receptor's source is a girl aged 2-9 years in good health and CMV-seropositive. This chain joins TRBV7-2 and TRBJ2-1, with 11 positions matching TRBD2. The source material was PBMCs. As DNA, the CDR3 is TGTGCCAGCAGCTTTAATGTAGCGGGAGGGCCACAAGAGCAGTTCTTC. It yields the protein CASSFNVAGGPQEQFF. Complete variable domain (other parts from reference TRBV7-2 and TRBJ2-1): GAGVSQSPSNKVTEKGKDVELRCDPISGHTALYWYRQSLGQGLEFLIYFQGNSAPDKSGLPSDRFSAERTGGSVSTLTIQRTQQEDSAVYLCASSFNVAGGPQEQFFGPGTRLTVL.